This T cell receptor beta chain was sequenced during a study of blood T cell repertoires in COVID-19. Study-level information: Italy, Spain and the United States were the sources of the convalescent and acute COVID-19 samples.

The participants were between about 18 and 90 years old and came from 24 US areas. Trimming pared 0 bases from V and 3 bases from J, leaving 10 bases between. The CDR3 loop spans 14 amino acids. Germline-derived CDR1 and CDR2 are SGHRS and YFSETQ. In the original processing: Nucleated cell counts were estimated from reference gene primer amplification. Method: immunoSEQ multiplex PCR; TCRdb's copy keeps in-frame clones and lacks some. V, J and clone size were drawn from that table, and D and trimming were deduced from the DNA. This sample yields 140,000 to 150,000 clones, of which around four fifths are seen a single time; less than 7% belongs to the top ten.

This chain links TRBV5-1 with TRBJ2-7; maybe TRBD2 (6 bases). Sequencing was carried out using PBMCs or T cells enriched from blood (not recorded which). The clonotype originates from a woman aged 40 to 49 who had recovered from COVID-19. As DNA, the CDR3 is TGCGCCAGCAGCTTGGCCGGGAGCCTCTACGAGCAGTACTTC. It encodes CASSLAGSLYEQYF.